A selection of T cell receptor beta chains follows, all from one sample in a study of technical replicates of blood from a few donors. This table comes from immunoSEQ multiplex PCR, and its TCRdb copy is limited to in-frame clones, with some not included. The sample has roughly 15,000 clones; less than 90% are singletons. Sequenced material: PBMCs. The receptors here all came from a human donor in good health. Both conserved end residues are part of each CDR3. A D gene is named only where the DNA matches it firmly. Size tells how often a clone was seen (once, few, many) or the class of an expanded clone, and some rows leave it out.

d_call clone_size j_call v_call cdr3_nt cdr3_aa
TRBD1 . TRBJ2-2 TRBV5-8 TGTGCCAGCAGCCTACCGGGACAGGGATTCACCGGGTGGGAGCTGTTTTTT CASSLPGQGFTGWELFF
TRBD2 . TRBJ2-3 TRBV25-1 TGTGCCAGCAGACCTAGCGGGGGGGATACGCAGTATTTT CASRPSGGDTQYF
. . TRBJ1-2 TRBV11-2 TGTGCCAGCAGCCGAGAGGCAGCGGGCTACACCTTC CASSREAAGYTF
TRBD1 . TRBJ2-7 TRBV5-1 TGCGCCAGCGGCCGGGACAGGGACTACGAGCAGTACTTC CASGRDRDYEQYF
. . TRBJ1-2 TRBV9 TGTGCCAGCAGCGTAGTTCCGGGAATTAACTATGGCTACACCTTC CASSVVPGINYGYTF
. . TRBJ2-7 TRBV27 TGTGCCAGCAGTTTATCTGGGTGGAGCTCCTACGAGCAGTACTTC CASSLSGWSSYEQYF
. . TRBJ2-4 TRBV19 TGTGCCAGTAGTATAGACCAGGGTTTGACAAACATTCAGTACTTC CASSIDQGLTNIQYF
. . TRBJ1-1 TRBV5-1 TGCGCCAGCAGCCCGCTGCAGGGTATGAACACTGAAGCTTTCTTT CASSPLQGMNTEAFF
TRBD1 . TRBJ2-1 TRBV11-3 TGTGCCAGCAGCTTAGGGAACAGGGGCTACAATGAGCAGTTCTTC CASSLGNRGYNEQFF
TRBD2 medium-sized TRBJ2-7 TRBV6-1 TGTGCCAGCAGTGAAGAAACTAGCGTCTACGAGCAGTACTTC CASSEETSVYEQYF
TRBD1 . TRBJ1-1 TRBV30 TGTGCCTGGGGGACAGGCCGACGAGGGGGGGCGGCTTTCTTT CAWGTGRRGGAAFF
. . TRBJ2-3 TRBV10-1 TGCGCCAGCAGTGAGGGGGCCGTAGACACAGATACGCAGTATTTT CASSEGAVDTDTQYF
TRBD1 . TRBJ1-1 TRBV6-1 TGTGCCATACAGGGGATGGGGGACACTGAAGCTTTCTTT CAIQGMGDTEAFF
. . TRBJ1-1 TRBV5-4 TGTGCCAGCAGCTTGCAGGAGAACACTGAAGCTTTCTTT CASSLQENTEAFF
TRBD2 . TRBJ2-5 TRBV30 TGTGCCTGGAGCGCCGGGACTAGCGGACAAGAGACCCAGTACTTC CAWSAGTSGQETQYF
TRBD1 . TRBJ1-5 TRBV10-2 TGCGCCAGCAGCGTGGACAGGGGGGGTCGGCCCCAGCATTTT CASSVDRGGRPQHF
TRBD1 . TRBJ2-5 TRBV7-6 TGTGCCAGCAGCCCCGGGACAGGAATTACCCAGTACTTC CASSPGTGITQYF
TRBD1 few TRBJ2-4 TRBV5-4 TGTGCCAGCAGCTTGGAGGGGGCGCGAGGCAAAAACATTCAGTACTTC CASSLEGARGKNIQYF
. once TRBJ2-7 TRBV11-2 TGTGCCAGCAGAGGACTAATGGAGAGGCCCTACGAGCAGTACTTT CASRGLMERPYEQYF
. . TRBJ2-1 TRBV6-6 TGTGCCAGCGGGCAGGGGATCAATGAGCAGTTCTTC CASGQGINEQFF
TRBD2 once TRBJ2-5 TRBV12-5 TGTGCTAGTGGTTTGGTCGCTAGCGGGAGTGAGACCCAGTACTTC CASGLVASGSETQYF
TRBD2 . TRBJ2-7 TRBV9 TGTGCCAGCAGCGTAGCTCCTGGTAGCGGGACCTACGAGCAGTACTTC CASSVAPGSGTYEQYF